The 19 T cell receptor beta chains below all came from one sample that was sequenced in a study of patients and donors after allogeneic stem cell transplantation. TCRdb used MiXCR to reprocess the RT-PCR reads, holding one entry per CDR3 protein. The sample yields about a million distinct CDR3 sequences, roughly 18% seen once. Sample: blood, either unsorted or a sorted T cell fraction (not recorded which). The receptors were gathered from a human donor who was either an allogeneic HSCT recipient or a stem cell or donor lymphocyte infusion donor (not recorded which). It is not recorded whose cells these are; they may come from a transplant donor.

To note about this clonotype: A read error may produce the germline difference seen at one junction end. CDR3 sequence (DNA): TGTGCTAGCAGCTCGGGCAGGTTGGGCGCAGATACGCAGTATTTT. The encoded protein is CASSSGRLGADTQYF. The chain joins TRBV7-7 to TRBJ2-3; D ambiguous. The CDR3 consists of 15 residues. Per the germline V gene, CDR1 is SSHAT and CDR2 is FNYEAQ (reference sequence).

The V call is TRBV4-1, the J call TRBJ2-3, with a weak D call TRBD2 (7 bases). Germline lookup yields CDR1 MGHRA and CDR2 YSYEKL. The CDR3 contains 17 residues. The V end lost 0 bases, the J end lost 4 bases, and 17 bases lay between the germline ends. The CDR3 nucleotides read TGCGCCAGCAGCCAAGATTTTGGGGGGGGGCGGGCAGATACGCAGTATTTT. This codes for CASSQDFGGGRADTQYF.

As to this clonotype: The junction departs from germline at one end; a sequencing error may be responsible. V gene TRBV27 combines with J gene TRBJ1-6, with TRBD1 identical over 7 bases. CDR1 is MNHEY and CDR2 is SMNVEV in the germline V gene (reference sequence). The CDR3 is made up of 15 amino acids. The CDR3 reads CASRLFQGGNSPLHF. CDR3 bases: TGTGCCAGCAGATTATTTCAGGGGGGGAATTCACCCCTCCACTTT.

A few counts support this clonotype. This chain connects TRBV2 to TRBJ1-1; D might be TRBD1 (5 bases). Trimming took off 7 bases at V and 1 base at J, with 13 bases between the two ends. Looked up from germline, CDR1 is SNHLY and CDR2 is FYNNEI. The CDR3 loop spans 14 amino acids. CDR3 sequence reads: CASTNRGSNTEAFF. As DNA, the CDR3 is TGTGCCAGCACCAATCGGGGGTCGAACACTGAAGCTTTCTTT.

V is TRBV5-1 and J is TRBJ2-2, with D possibly TRBD1 on 5 matching bases. Trimming shortened V by 2 bases and J by 6 bases, and 11 bases separated the two germline ends. CDR3 length: 14 residues. Germline assignment: CDR1 SGHRS and CDR2 YFSETQ. CDR3 amino acids: CASSFRQGAGELFF. The DNA of the CDR3 is TGCGCCAGCAGCTTCCGGCAGGGTGCCGGGGAGCTGTTTTTT.

The chain carries TRBV3-1 and TRBJ2-2; D not resolved. Trimming took off 0 bases at V and 6 bases at J, with 8 bases between the two ends. This CDR3 is 14 amino acids long. Germline-derived CDR1 and CDR2 are LGHDT and YNNKEL (reference sequence). In DNA form, the CDR3 reads TGTGCCAGCAGCCAAGATTTTGTGGCCGGGGAGCTGTTTTTT. As protein: CASSQDFVAGELFF.

The chain uses TRBV5-6 and TRBJ2-3, with 11 nucleotides matching TRBD2. Trimming cost V 3 bases and J 6 bases; bases outside gene matches: 9. Germline V gives CDR1 SGHDT, CDR2 YYEEEE. This CDR3 comprises 16 residues. This CDR3 reads CASSSQGTSGSDTQYF. The CDR3 bases are TGTGCCAGCAGCTCCCAAGGGACTAGCGGTTCCGATACGCAGTATTTT.

About this clonotype itself: It is unclear where the CDR3 begins or ends on the DNA, so no DNA is shown, and the CDR3 is as TCRdb lists it. The rearrangement uses TRBV5-1 and TRBJ2-3; the table's TRBD1 call for D was not verified on the DNA. Inclusive of both ends, the CDR3 amounts to 16 amino acids. Germline lookup yields CDR1 SGHRS and CDR2 YFSETQ. This chain's CDR3 is CASSFSGQGATDTQYF.

The CDR3 DNA follows: TGCAGTGCTAGCGTATCGGGGAAAGGGCCCCAGCATTTT. Translating it yields CSASVSGKGPQHF. V usage is TRBV20-1 and J usage is TRBJ1-5; D gene ambiguous. The V gene lost 3 bases and the J gene lost 9 bases, with 15 bases spanning the gap. The CDR3 contains 13 residues. CDR1 is DFQATT and CDR2 is SNEGSKA in the germline V gene (reference sequence).

In this sample, this clonotype turned up a few times. The J gene is TRBJ2-3, the V gene TRBV20-1; 7 nucleotides match TRBD1. The CDR3 runs 12 residues. CDR1 is DFQATT, CDR2 SNEGSKA, per germline (reference sequence). The DNA of the CDR3 is TGCAAGACAGGGCAGAGCACAGATACGCAGTATTTT. It translates to CKTGQSTDTQYF.

The V and J genes are TRBV30 and TRBJ2-7; 7 bases agree with TRBD1. Germline V gives CDR1 GTSNPN, CDR2 SVGIG (reference sequence). The V segment lost 7 bases and the J segment 6 bases; nucleotides outside the gene matches: 9. CDR3 length: 12 amino acids. CDR3 loop: CAYEQGSGEQYF. The CDR3 nucleotides are TGTGCCTACGAACAGGGGTCTGGCGAGCAGTACTTC.

This clonotype was counted only a few times. V usage is TRBV12-3 or TRBV12-4 and J usage is TRBJ1-5; possibly TRBD1 for D (6 bases). The CDR3 is 15 residues long. V shed 3 bases and J shed 7 bases, with 16 bases lying between them. CDR3 in amino acids: CASSFVGDKAQPQHF. In nucleotides, the CDR3 is TGTGCCAGCAGTTTCGTCGGGGACAAAGCGCAGCCCCAGCATTTT.

The chain has TRBV12-5 and TRBJ2-2; no reliable D call. Germline CDR1 is LGHNT and CDR2 is FRNRAP. The ends were cut back, 1 base at V and 5 bases at J, with 5 bases in the middle. The CDR3 spans 13 residues. As DNA, the CDR3 is TGTGCTAGTGGTTTGGCTACTACCGGGGAGCTGTTTTTT. Translated, it gives CASGLATTGELFF.

The V gene is TRBV4-3, the J gene TRBJ2-2; 12 nucleotides line up with TRBD2. Germline-derived CDR1 and CDR2 are LGHNA and YSLEER. The trim removed 1 base at V and 3 bases at J, leaving 6 bases unmatched. This CDR3 comprises 18 residues. In DNA form, the CDR3 reads TGCGCCAGCAGCCAAGGGCTAGCGGGGGGGCCATACACCGGGGAGCTGTTTTTT. It is translated as CASSQGLAGGPYTGELFF.

The chain recombines TRBV25-1 with TRBJ2-2; TRBD1 agrees at 7 bases. CDR3 length: 18 residues. Trimming at V came to 4 bases and at J to 0 bases, leaving 11 bases not matched to a gene. Germline values: CDR1 MGHDK, CDR2 SYGVNS. The CDR3 region has the DNA TGTGCCAGCAGTGCAGCTCCAGGGACAGCCGCGAACACCGGGGAGCTGTTTTTT. Translated, it gives CASSAAPGTAANTGELFF.

The J gene is TRBJ2-3, the V gene TRBV12-3 or TRBV12-4; 9 positions match TRBD1. V was pared by 6 bases and J by 3 bases, with 7 bases of the junction left unmatched. The CDR3 covers 15 residues. The CDR3 loop reads CASRSPGTGTDTQYF. Written as DNA, the CDR3 is TGTGCCAGCAGGTCTCCCGGGACAGGGACAGATACGCAGTATTTT.

The V gene is TRBV20-1, the J gene TRBJ2-5; 8 nucleotides agree with TRBD2. This CDR3 has 12 amino acids. The germline V gene encodes CDR1 DFQATT and CDR2 SNEGSKA (reference sequence). Trimming cost V 7 bases and J 5 bases; bases outside gene matches: 6. The chain's CDR3 is CSVAGFVETQYF. CDR3 coding DNA: TGCAGTGTAGCGGGGTTTGTTGAGACCCAGTACTTC.

The chain joins TRBV7-8 to TRBJ2-3; D remains ambiguous. V was clipped by 1 base and J by 2 bases, with 13 bases between them. Per the germline V gene, CDR1 is SGHVS and CDR2 is FQNEAQ. The CDR3 is 16 residues long. CDR3 residues: CASSLGQLSLTDTQYF. CDR3 nucleotides: TGTGCCAGCAGCTTAGGGCAGCTTAGCCTCACAGATACGCAGTATTTT. The variable domain in full, with the rest retrieved from reference TRBV7-8 and TRBJ2-3, is GAGVSQSPRYKVAKRGQDVALRCDPISGHVSLFWYQQALGQGPEFLTYFQNEAQLDKSGLPSDRFFAERPEGSVSTLKIQRTQQEDSAVYLCASSLGQLSLTDTQYFGPGTRLTVL.

This clonotype was counted only a few times. The genes are TRBV12-3 or TRBV12-4 and TRBJ1-2; possible D gene TRBD1, 5 bases. This CDR3 is built from 14 residues. The V end lost 6 bases, the J end lost 7 bases, and 18 bases lay between the germline ends. CDR3 nucleotide sequence: TGTGCCAGCAGGCCCCGGGACTGGAGAATTGGCTACACCTTC. This gives the protein CASRPRDWRIGYTF.